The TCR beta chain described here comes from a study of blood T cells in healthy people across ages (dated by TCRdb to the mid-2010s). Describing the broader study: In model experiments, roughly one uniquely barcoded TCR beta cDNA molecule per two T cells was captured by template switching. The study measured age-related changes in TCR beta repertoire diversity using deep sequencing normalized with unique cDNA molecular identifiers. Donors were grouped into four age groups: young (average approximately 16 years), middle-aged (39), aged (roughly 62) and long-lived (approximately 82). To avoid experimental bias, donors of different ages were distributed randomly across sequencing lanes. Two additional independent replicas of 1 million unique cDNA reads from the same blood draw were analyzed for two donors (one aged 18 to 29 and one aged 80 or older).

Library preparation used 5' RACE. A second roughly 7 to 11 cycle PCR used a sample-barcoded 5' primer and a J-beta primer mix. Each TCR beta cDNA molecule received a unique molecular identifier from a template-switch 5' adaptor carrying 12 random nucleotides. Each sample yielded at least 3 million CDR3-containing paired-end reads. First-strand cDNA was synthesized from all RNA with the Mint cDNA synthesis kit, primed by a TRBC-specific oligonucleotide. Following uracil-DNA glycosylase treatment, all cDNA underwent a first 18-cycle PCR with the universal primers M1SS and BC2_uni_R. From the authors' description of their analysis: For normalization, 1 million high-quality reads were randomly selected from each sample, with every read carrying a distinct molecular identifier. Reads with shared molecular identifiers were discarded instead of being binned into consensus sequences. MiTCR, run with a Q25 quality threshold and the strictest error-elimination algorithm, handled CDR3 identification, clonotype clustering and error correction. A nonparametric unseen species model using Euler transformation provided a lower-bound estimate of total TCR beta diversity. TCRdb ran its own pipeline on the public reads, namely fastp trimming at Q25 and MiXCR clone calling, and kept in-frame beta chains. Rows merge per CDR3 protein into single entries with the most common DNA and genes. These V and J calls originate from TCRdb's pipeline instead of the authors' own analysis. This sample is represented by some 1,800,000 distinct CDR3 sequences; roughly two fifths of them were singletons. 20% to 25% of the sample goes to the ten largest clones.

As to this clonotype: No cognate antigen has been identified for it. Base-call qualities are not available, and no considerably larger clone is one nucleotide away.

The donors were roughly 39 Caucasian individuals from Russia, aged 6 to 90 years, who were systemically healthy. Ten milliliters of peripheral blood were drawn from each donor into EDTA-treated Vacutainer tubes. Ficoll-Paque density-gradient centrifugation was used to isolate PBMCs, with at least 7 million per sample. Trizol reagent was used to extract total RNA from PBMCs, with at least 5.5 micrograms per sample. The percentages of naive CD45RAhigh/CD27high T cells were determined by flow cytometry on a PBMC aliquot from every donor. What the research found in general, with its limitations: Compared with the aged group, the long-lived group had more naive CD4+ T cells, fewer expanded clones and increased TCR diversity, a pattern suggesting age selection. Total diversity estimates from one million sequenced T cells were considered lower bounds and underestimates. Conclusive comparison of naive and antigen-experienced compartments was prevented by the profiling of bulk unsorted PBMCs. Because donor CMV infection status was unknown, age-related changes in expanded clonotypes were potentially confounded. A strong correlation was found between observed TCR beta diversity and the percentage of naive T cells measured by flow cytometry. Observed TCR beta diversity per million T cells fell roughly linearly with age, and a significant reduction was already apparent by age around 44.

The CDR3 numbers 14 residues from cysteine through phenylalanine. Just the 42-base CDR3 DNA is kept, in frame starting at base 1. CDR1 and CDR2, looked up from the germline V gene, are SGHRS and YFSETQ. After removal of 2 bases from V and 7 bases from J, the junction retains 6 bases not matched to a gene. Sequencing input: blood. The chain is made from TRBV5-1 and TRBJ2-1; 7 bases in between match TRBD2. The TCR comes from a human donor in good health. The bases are TGCGCCAGCAGCTTAGGTCAGCGGGGTAATGAGCAGTTCTTC. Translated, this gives CASSLGQRGNEQFF.